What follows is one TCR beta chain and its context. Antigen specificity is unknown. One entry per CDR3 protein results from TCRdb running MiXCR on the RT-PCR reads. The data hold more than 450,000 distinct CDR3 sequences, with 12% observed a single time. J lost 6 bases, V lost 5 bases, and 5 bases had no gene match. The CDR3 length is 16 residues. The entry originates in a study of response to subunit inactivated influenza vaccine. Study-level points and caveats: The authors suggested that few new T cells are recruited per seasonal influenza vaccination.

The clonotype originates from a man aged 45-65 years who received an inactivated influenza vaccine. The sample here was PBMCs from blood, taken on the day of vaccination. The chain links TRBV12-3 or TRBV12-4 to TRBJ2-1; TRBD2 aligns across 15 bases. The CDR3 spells CASSPRGLAGGNEQFF. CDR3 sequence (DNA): TGTGCCAGCAGTCCAAGGGGACTAGCGGGAGGCAATGAGCAGTTCTTC.